A single sample is the source of the 13 T cell receptor beta chains below, sequenced in a study of cytomegalovirus exposure and HLA in healthy donors. It was with 60 Vbeta and 13 Jbeta primers that the PCR ran. Measured with immunoSEQ multiplex PCR; TCRdb has only the in-frame clones, and not every one. The sample lists 200,000 or so clones, roughly 84% occurring once. What was sequenced was PBMCs. The receptor source for this set is a boy younger than 18 in good health and CMV-seronegative.

The V gene is TRBV7-9, the J gene TRBJ1-5, with 11 bases aligning to TRBD1. The germline gives CDR1 SEHNR, CDR2 FQNEAQ (reference sequence). Trimming at V came to 1 base and at J to 5 bases, leaving 1 base not matched to a gene. There are 15 residues in the CDR3. CDR3 loop: CASSLGDRGDQPQHF. The CDR3 nucleotides read TGTGCCAGCAGCTTAGGGGACAGGGGGGATCAGCCCCAGCATTTT.

This clone was seen a single time. The chain combines TRBV5-5 with TRBJ1-6; no definite D call. This CDR3 contains 15 residues. Per germline, CDR1 SGHKS and CDR2 YYEKEE (reference sequence). Trimming pared 7 bases from V and 3 bases from J, leaving 14 bases between. The CDR3 is CASASEFFYNSPLHF. The DNA for the CDR3 is TGTGCCAGCGCCTCGGAGTTTTTCTATAATTCACCCCTCCACTTT.

The V call is TRBV10-1, the J call TRBJ2-1; D perhaps matches TRBD1 (6 bases). Looked up from germline, CDR1 is WNHNN and CDR2 is SYGVQD (reference sequence). V lost 2 bases and J 7 bases, leaving 30 bases between the germline ends. This CDR3 contains 20 residues. CDR3 in DNA: TGCGCCAGCAGTGAGGGTCCAGGGGTCCGGTTACTCAGGGACCAGAATGAGCAGTTCTTC. It is translated as CASSEGPGVRLLRDQNEQFF.

The chain recombines TRBV11-2 with TRBJ2-7; TRBD2 matches at 9 bases. CDR3 length: 15 residues. CDR1 and CDR2 (germline): SGHAT, FQNNGV. V shed 1 base and J 4 bases; nucleotides not matched to a gene: 5. The CDR3 region has the DNA TGTGCCAGCAGCTTAGCGGCGGGGGGGCGATACGAGCAGTACTTC. This sequence encodes CASSLAAGGRYEQYF.

V and J are TRBV7-9 and TRBJ2-7; D remains unclear. The CDR3 spans 13 residues. CDR1 is SEHNR, CDR2 FQNEAQ, per germline (reference sequence). Trimming took off 1 base at V and 3 bases at J, with 7 bases between the two ends. The CDR3 DNA reads TGTGCCAGCAGCTTAGGGGCAGGCTACGAGCAGTACTTC. It encodes CASSLGAGYEQYF.

V is TRBV29-1 and J is TRBJ1-1; D unresolved. With 1 base removed from V and 1 base from J, the gap between germline ends came to 10 bases. The CDR3 has 14 amino acids. Germline loops: CDR1 SQVTM, CDR2 ANQGSEA. This CDR3 reads CSVEGRNWNTEAFF. The CDR3 nucleotides are TGCAGCGTTGAAGGGAGGAACTGGAACACTGAAGCTTTCTTT.

The chain combines TRBV5-1 with TRBJ2-7; 10 nucleotides line up with TRBD2. The CDR3 is made up of 15 amino acids. V shed 4 bases, J shed 3 bases, and the junction held 7 bases outside the gene matches. Per germline, CDR1 SGHRS and CDR2 YFSETQ. CDR3 nucleotide sequence: TGCGCCAGCAGCCTCGGGACTAGCGTCCACTACGAGCAGTACTTC. This gives the protein CASSLGTSVHYEQYF.

The chain joins TRBV7-2 to TRBJ1-4, with no clear D. CDR1 SGHTA and CDR2 FQGNSA come from the germline V gene. This CDR3 spans 15 amino acids. V gave up 5 bases and J gave up 0 bases, with 10 bases separating them. CDR3 sequence reads: CASSPLPPTNEKLFF. The CDR3 coding sequence is TGTGCCAGCAGCCCACTACCGCCAACTAATGAAAAACTGTTTTTT.

The chain has TRBV9 and TRBJ2-6, with no clear D. The CDR3 has 15 amino acids. Germline values: CDR1 SGDLS, CDR2 YYNGEE. Between the trimmed V and J ends, which lost 3 bases and 0 bases, there was a span of 7 bases. CDR3 amino acids: CASSASGSGANVLTF. CDR3 nucleotides: TGTGCCAGCAGCGCATCGGGCTCTGGGGCCAACGTCCTGACTTTC. Drawing the rest from reference TRBV9 and TRBJ2-6, the complete variable domain is DSGVTQTPKHLITATGQRVTLRCSPRSGDLSVYWYQQSLDQGLQFLIQYYNGEERAKGNILERFSAQQFPDLHSELNLSSLELGDSALYFCASSASGSGANVLTFGAGSRLTVL.

This chain connects TRBV10-3 to TRBJ1-2; D call uncertain. Trimming cost V 3 bases and J 5 bases, with 7 bases left between them. The CDR3 extends over 12 amino acids. The germline V gene has CDR1 ENHRY and CDR2 SYGVKD. The CDR3 region has the DNA TGTGCCATCAGTGAAGGAGGATATGGCTACACCTTC. It is translated as CAISEGGYGYTF.

V is TRBV5-1 and J is TRBJ2-7; TRBD1 aligns across 8 bases. CDR1 SGHRS and CDR2 YFSETQ come from the germline V gene. The junction had 4 bases not matched to a gene; V was cut back by 0 bases and J by 5 bases. The CDR3 length is 14 residues. In nucleotides, the CDR3 is TGCGCCAGCAGCTTGGTGACAGGGGAGGACGAGCAGTACTTC. Amino acids: CASSLVTGEDEQYF.

The rearrangement joins TRBV30 to TRBJ2-1; no definite D call. Trimming shortened V by 0 bases and J by 10 bases, and 13 bases separated the two germline ends. Germline CDR1 and CDR2: GTSNPN and SVGIG (reference sequence). This CDR3 spans 13 amino acids. The CDR3: CAWSVGPGEEQFF. Here the CDR3 DNA reads TGTGCCTGGAGTGTAGGTCCGGGTGAAGAGCAGTTCTTC.

The chain employs TRBV25-1 and TRBJ1-5; D may be TRBD1 (6 bases). CDR1 and CDR2 (germline): MGHDK, SYGVNS. V was cut by 4 bases and J by 4 bases, with 11 bases left in between. There are 14 residues in the CDR3. CDR3 DNA sequence: TGTGCCAGCAGTGCAGGGGAGTGGAATCAGCCCCAGCATTTT. Its protein is CASSAGEWNQPQHF.